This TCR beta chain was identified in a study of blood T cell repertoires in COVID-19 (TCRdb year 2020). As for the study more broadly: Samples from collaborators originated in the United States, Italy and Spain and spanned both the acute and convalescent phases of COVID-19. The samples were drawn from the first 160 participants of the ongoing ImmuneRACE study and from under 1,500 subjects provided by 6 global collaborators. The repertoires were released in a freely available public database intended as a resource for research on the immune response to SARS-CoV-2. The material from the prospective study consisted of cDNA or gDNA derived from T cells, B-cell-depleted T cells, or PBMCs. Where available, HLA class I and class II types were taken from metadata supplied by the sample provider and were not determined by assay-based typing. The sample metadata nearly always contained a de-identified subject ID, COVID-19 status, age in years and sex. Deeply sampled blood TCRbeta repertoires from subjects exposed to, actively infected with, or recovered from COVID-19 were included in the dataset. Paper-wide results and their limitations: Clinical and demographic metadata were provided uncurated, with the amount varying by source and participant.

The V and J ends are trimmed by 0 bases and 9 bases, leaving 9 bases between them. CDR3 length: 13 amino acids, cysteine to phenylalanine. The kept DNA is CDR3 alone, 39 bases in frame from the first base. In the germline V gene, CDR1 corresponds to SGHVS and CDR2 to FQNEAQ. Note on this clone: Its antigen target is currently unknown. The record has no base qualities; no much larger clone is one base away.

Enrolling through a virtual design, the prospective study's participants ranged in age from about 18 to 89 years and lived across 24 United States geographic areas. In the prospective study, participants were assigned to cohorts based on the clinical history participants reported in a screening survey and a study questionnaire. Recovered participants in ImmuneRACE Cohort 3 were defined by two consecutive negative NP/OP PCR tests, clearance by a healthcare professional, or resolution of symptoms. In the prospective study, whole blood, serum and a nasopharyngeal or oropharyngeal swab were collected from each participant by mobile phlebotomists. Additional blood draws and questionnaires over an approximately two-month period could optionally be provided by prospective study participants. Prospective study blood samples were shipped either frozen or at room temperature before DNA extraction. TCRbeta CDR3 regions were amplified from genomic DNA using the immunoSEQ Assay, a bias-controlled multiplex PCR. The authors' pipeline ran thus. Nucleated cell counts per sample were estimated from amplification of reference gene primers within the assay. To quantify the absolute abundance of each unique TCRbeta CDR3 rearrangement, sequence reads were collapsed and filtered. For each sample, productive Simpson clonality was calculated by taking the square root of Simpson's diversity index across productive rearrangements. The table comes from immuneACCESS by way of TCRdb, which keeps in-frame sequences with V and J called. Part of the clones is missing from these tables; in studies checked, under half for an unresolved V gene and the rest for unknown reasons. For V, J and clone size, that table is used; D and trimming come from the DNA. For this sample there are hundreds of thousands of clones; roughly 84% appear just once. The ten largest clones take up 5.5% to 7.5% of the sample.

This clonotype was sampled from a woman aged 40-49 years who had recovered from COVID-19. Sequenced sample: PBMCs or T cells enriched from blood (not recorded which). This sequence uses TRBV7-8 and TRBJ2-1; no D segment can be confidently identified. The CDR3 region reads CASSLARLAEQFF. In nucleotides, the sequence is TGTGCCAGCAGCTTAGCCAGGCTGGCTGAGCAGTTCTTC.